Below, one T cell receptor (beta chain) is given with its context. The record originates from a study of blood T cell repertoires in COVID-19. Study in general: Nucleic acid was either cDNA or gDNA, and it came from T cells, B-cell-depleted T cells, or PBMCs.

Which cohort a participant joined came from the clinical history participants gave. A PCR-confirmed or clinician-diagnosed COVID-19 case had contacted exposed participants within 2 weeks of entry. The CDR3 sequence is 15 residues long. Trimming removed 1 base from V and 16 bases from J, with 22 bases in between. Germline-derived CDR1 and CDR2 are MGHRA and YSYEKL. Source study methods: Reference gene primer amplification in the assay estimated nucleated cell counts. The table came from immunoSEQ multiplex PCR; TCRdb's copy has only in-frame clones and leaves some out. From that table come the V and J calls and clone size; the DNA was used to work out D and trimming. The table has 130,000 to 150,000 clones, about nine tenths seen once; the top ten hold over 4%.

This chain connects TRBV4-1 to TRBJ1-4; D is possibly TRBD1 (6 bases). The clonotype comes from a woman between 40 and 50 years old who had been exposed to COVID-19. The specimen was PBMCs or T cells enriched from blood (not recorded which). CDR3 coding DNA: TGCGCCAGCAGCCAAGCGGGGGATGGAGGGAGGGGGAAGTTTTTT. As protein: CASSQAGDGGRGKFF.